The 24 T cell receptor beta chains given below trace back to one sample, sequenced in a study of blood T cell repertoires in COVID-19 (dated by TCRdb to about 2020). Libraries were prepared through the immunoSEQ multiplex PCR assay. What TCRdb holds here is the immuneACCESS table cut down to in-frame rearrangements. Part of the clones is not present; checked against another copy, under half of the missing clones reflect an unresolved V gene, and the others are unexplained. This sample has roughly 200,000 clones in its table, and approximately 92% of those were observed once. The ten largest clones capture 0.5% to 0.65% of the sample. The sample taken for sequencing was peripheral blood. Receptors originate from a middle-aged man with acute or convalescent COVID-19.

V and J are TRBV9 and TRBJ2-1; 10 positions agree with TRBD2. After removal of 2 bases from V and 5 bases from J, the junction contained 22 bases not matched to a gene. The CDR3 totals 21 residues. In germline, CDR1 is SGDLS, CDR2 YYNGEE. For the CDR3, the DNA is TGTGCCAGCAGCGTCCCTCTAAGAAGCGGGAGGGCCGTGGTCTGCCACAATGAGCAGTTCTTC. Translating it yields CASSVPLRSGRAVVCHNEQFF.

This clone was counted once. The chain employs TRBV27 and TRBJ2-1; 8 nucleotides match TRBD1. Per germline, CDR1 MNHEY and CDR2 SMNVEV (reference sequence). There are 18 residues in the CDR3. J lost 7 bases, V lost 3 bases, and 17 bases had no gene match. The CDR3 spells CASSFWPPGQVRGNEQFF. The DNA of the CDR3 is TGTGCCAGCAGTTTTTGGCCGCCGGGACAGGTCAGGGGAAATGAGCAGTTCTTC.

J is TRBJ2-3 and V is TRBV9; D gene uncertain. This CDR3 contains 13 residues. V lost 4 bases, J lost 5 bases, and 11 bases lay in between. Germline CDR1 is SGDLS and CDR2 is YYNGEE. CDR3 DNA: TGTGCCAGCAGCCCCAAGAGAAAAGATACGCAGTATTTT. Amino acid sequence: CASSPKRKDTQYF.

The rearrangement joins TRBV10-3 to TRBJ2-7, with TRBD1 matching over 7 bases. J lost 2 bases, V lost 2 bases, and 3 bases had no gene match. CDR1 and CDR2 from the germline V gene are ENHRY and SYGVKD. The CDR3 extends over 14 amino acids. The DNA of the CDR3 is TGTGCCATCAGTGAGCGGGACAGAGCCTACGAGCAGTACTTC. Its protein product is CAISERDRAYEQYF.

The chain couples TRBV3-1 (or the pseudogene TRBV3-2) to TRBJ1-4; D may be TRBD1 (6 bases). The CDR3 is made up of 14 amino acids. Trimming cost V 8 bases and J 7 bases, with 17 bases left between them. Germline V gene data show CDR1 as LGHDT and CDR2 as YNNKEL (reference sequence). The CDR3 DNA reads TGTGCCAGCGGAATCGAAGGGGGTAGTGAAAAACTGTTTTTT. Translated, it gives CASGIEGGSEKLFF.

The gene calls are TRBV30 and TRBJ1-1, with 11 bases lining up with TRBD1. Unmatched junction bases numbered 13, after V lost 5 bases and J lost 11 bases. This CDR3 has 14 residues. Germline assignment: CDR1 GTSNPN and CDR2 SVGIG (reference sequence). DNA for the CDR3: TGTGCCTGGGTACCCGGGACAGGGGGGATAGAGGCTTTCTTT. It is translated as CAWVPGTGGIEAFF.

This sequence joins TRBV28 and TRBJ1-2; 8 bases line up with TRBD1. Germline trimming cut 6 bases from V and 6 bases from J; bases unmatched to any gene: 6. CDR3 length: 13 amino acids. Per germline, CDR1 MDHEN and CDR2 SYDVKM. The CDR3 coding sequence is TGTGCCAGCAGGGCTACAGGGGGAAATGGCTACACCTTC. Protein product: CASRATGGNGYTF.

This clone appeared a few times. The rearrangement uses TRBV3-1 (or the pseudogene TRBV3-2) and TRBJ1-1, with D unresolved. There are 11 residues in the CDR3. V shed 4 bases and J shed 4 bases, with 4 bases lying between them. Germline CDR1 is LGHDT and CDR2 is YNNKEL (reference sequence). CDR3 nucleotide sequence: TGTGCCAGCAGCCTATCCACTGAAGCTTTCTTT. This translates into CASSLSTEAFF.

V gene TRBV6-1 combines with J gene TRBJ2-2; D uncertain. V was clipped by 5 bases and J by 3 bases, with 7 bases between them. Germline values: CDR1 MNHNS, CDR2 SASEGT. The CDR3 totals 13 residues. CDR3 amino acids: CASSPTDTGELFF. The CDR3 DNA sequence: TGTGCCAGCAGTCCCACGGACACCGGGGAGCTGTTTTTT.

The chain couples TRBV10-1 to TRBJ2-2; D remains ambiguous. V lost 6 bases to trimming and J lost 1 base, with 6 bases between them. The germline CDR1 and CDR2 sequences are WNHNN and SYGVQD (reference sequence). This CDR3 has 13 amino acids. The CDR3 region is CASSYGNTGELFF. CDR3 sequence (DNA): TGCGCCAGCAGCTACGGGAACACCGGGGAGCTGTTTTTT.

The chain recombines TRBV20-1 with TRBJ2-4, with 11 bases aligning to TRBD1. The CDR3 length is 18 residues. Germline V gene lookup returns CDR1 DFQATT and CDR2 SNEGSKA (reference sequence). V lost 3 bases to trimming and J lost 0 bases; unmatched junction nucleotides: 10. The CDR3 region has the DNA TGCAGTGCTAGTAGGGACAGGGGGGGATCTAAAGCCAAAAACATTCAGTACTTC. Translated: CSASRDRGGSKAKNIQYF.

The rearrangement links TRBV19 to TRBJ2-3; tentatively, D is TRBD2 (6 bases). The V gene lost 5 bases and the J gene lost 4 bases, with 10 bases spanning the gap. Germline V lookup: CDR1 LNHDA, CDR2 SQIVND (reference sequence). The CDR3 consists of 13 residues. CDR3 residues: CASSGGGADTQYF. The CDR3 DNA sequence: TGTGCCAGTAGTGGGGGAGGAGCAGATACGCAGTATTTT.

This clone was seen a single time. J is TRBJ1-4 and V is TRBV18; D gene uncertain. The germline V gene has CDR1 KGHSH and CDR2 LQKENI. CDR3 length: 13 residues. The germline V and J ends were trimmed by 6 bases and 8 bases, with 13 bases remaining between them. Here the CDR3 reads CASSSGREEKLFF. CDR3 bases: TGTGCCAGCTCGTCGGGAAGGGAGGAAAAACTGTTTTTT. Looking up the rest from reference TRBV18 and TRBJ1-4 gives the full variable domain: NAGVMQNPRHLVRRRGQEARLRCSPMKGHSHVYWYRQLPEEGLKFMVYLQKENIIDESGMPKERFSAEFPKEGPSILRIQQVVRGDSAAYFCASSSGREEKLFFGSGTQLSVL.

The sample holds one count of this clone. CDR3 nucleotides: TGTGCCAGCAGTTTATTGAGCCAAAATGAGCAGTTCTTC. This gives the protein CASSLLSQNEQFF. The gene calls are TRBV27 and TRBJ2-1; D gene ambiguous. The V end was cut by 1 base, the J end by 7 bases, with 8 bases between. Germline loops: CDR1 MNHEY, CDR2 SMNVEV (reference sequence). The CDR3 sequence is 13 residues long.

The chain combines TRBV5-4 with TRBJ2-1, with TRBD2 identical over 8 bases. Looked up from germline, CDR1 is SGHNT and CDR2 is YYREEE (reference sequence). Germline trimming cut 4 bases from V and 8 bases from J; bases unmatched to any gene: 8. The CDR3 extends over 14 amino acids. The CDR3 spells CASSLWAGGYEQFF. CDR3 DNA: TGTGCCAGCAGCCTCTGGGCGGGGGGTTATGAGCAGTTCTTC.

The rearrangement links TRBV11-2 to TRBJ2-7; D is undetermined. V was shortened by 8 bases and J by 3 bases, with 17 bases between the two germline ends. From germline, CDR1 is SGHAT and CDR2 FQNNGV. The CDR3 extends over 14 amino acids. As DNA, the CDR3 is TGTGCCAGCGTCCCGGGTGGTCCTTTCTACGAGCAGTACTTC. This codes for CASVPGGPFYEQYF.

The CDR3 protein is CATSRTRTQFVYGYTF. The CDR3 region has the DNA TGTGCCACCAGCAGAACCCGGACACAATTTGTCTATGGCTACACCTTC. The chain couples TRBV15 to TRBJ1-2, with TRBD1 as a possible D gene (5 bases). V gave up 2 bases and J gave up 4 bases, with 17 bases separating them. Germline V gene sequence: CDR1 LNHNV, CDR2 YYDKDF (reference sequence). The CDR3 runs to 16 residues.

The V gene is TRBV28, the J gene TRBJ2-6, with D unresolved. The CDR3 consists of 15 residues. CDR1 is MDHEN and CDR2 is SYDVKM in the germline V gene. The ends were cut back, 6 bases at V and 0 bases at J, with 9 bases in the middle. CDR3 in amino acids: CASRTQFSGANVLTF. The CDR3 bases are TGTGCCAGCAGGACACAGTTCTCTGGGGCCAACGTCCTGACTTTC. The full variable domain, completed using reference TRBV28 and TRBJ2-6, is DVKVTQSSRYLVKRTGEKVFLECVQDMDHENMFWYRQDPGLGLRLIYFSYDVKMKEKGDIPEGYSVSREKKERFSLILESASTNQTSMYLCASRTQFSGANVLTFGAGSRLTVL.

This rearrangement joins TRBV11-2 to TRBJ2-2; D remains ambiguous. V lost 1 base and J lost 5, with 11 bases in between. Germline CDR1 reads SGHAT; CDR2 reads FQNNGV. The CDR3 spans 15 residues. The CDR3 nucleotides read TGTGCCAGCAGCTTAGCTGGTACAGCAACCGGGGAGCTGTTTTTT. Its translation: CASSLAGTATGELFF.

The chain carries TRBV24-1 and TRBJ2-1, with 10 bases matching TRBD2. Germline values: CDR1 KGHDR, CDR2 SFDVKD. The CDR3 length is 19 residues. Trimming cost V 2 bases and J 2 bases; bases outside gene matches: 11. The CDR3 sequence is CATSDSTFSGGTAYNEQFF. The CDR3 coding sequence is TGTGCCACCAGTGATTCCACTTTTAGCGGGGGGACCGCCTACAATGAGCAGTTCTTC.

The CDR3 nucleotides read TGCGCCAGCAGCTTGACGAGTCCCGGACAGGGAAATTCACCCCTCCACTTT. Its translation: CASSLTSPGQGNSPLHF. The genes are TRBV5-1 and TRBJ1-6; 8 positions match TRBD1. The CDR3 runs to 17 residues. The V segment lost 1 base and the J segment 7 bases; nucleotides outside the gene matches: 10. The germline gives CDR1 SGHRS, CDR2 YFSETQ.

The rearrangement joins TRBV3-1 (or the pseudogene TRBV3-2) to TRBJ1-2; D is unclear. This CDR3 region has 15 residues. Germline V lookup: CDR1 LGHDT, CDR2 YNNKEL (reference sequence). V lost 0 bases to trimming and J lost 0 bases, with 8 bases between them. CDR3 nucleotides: TGTGCCAGCAGCCAAGATCCCCTTGCTAACTATGGCTACACCTTC. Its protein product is CASSQDPLANYGYTF.

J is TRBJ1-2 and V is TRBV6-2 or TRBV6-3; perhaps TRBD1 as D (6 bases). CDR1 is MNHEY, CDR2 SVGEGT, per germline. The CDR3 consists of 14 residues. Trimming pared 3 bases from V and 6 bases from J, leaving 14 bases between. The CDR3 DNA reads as TGTGCCAGCAGTTATGACAGGACCGTCGATGGCTACACCTTC. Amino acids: CASSYDRTVDGYTF.

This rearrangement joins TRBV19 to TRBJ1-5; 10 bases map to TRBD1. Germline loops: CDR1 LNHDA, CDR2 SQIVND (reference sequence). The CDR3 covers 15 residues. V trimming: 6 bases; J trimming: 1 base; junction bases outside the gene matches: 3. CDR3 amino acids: CASSRQGASNQPQHF. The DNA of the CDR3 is TGTGCCAGTAGCAGACAGGGGGCGAGCAATCAGCCCCAGCATTTT.